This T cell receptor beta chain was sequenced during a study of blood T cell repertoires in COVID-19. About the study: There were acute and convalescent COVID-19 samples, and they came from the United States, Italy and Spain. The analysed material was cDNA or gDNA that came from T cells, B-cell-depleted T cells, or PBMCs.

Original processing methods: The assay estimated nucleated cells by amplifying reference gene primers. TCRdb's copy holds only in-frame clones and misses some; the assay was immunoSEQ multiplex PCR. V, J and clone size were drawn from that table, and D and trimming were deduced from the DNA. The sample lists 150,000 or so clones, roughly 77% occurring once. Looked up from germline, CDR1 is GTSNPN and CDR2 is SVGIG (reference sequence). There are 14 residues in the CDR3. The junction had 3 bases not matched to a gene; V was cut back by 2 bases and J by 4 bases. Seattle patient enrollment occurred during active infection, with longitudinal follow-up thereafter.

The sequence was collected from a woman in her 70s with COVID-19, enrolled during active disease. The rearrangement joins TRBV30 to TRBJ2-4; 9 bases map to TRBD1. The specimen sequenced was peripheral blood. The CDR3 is CAWSSGQGKNIQYF. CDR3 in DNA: TGTGCCTGGAGTTCTGGACAGGGGAAAAACATTCAGTACTTC. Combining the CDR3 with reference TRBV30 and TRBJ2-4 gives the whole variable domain SQTIHQWPATLVQPVGSPLSLECTVEGTSNPNLYWYRQAAGRGLQLLFYSVGIGQISSEVPQNLSASRPQDRQFILSSKKLLLSDSGFYLCAWSSGQGKNIQYFGAGTRLSVL.